This T cell receptor beta chain was obtained from a study of T-cell reconstitution after alpha-beta-depleted transplantation in children. The TCRbeta library was prepared with unique molecular identifiers. TCRdb independently ran MiXCR on the PCR reads; one entry per CDR3 protein. The sample includes around 530,000 distinct CDR3 sequences, approximately 29% seen only once; the top ten take 2% to 3%. This clonotype was found a few times. This CDR3 has 14 residues. V lost 6 bases, J lost 7 bases, and 7 bases stayed unmatched. V and J are TRBV12-3 or TRBV12-4 and TRBJ1-2, with 11 bases lining up with TRBD1. This TCR came from a human donor who donated a stem cell graft to a child with aplastic anemia. Sequencing was performed on PBMCs from the stem cell graft donor, taken from the stem cell graft. In DNA form, the CDR3 reads TGTGCCAGCAGCCCCGGACAGGGGGCGTTTGGCTACACCTTC. Its translation is CASSPGQGAFGYTF.